A single T cell receptor beta chain is shown here with its context. Its antigen is as yet unknown. The record originates from a study of vaccination and CD4 T cells after COVID-19. Study overall: The authors gave control cultures a CEFX pool, an HIV-1 Nef pool, or no peptide. Notes on the study in general: Counts of SARS-CoV-2-reactive clonotypes had a median that went from 21 to 38, a nonsignificant change.

This sample's treatment: roughly 10-day PBMC culture with coronavirus spike peptide pools or control peptides (ViraFEST assay). Unexposed donor CD4+ T cells predated the COVID-19 pandemic, collected 2011-2018. It was with about 9.5 IU/ml IL-2 and 9.5 to 10 ug/ml peptide pools that about 2 million PBMCs per well were cultured. The assay that was used to sequence DNA from cultured CD4+ T cells was the Oncomine TCR Beta short-read assay. Genomic DNA from cultured CD4+ T cells was extracted. TCRdb called the PCR reads again in MiXCR, with one record for every CDR3 protein. This sample has some 9,700 distinct CDR3 sequences, with under 40% found just once. V shed 3 bases, J shed 4 bases, and the junction held 15 bases outside the gene matches. This CDR3 comprises 17 residues. Germline V gene sequence: CDR1 MNHEY, CDR2 SVGEGT.

The source is a human donor in good health. This sequence joins TRBV6-2 or TRBV6-3 and TRBJ2-7, with 7 bases lining up with TRBD2. The sequencing sample was made of CD4+ T cells from blood, cultured in vitro. The CDR3 DNA follows: TGTGCCAGCAGTTATCCCCCCTTCGGGGACTACCCTTACGAGCAGTACTTC. It specifies CASSYPPFGDYPYEQYF.